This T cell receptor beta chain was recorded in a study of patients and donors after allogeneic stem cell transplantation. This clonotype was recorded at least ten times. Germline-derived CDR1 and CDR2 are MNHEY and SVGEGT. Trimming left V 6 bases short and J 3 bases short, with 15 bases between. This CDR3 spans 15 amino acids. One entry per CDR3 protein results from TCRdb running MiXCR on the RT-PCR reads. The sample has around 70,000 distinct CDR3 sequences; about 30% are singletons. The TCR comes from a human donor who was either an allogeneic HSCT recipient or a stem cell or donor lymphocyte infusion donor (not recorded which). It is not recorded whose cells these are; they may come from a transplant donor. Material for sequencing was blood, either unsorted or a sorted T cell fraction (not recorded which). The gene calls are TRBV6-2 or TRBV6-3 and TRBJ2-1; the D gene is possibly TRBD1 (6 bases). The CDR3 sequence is CASRKPRDNYNEQFF. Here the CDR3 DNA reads TGTGCCAGCAGGAAACCTCGGGACAACTACAATGAGCAGTTCTTC.